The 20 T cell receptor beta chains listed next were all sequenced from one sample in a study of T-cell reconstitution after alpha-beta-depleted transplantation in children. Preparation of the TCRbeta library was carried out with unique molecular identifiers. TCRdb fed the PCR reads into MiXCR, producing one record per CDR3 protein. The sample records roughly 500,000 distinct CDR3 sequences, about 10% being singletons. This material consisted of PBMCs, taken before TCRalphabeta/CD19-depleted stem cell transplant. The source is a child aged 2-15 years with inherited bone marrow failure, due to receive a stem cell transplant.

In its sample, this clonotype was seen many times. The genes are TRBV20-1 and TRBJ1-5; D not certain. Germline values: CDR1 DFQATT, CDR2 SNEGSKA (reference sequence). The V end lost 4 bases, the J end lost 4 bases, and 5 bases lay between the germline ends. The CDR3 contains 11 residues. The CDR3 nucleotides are TGCAGTGCTACCGATAATCAGCCCCAGCATTTT. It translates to CSATDNQPQHF.

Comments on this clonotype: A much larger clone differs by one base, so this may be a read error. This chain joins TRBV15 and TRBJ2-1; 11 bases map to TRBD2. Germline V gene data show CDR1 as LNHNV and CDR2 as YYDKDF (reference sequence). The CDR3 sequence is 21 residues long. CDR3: CVTSRPITTGTSGSSYNEQFF. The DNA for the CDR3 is TGTGTCACCAGCAGACCTATCACTACCGGGACTAGCGGTAGCTCCTACAATGAGCAGTTCTTC.

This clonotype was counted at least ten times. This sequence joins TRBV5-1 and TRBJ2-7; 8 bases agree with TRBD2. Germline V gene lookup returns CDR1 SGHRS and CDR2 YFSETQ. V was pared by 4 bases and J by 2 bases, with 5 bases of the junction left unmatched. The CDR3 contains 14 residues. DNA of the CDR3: TGCGCCAGCAGCCTCACTAGCGGTACCTACGAGCAGTACTTC. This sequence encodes CASSLTSGTYEQYF.

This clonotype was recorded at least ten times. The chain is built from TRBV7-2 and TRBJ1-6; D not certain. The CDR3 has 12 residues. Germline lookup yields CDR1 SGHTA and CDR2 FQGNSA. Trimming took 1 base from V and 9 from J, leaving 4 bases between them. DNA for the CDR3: TGTGCCAGCAGCTTAGATGGTTCACCCCTCCACTTT. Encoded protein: CASSLDGSPLHF.

The CDR3 reads CASSPWLAPYNEQFF. CDR3 in DNA: TGTGCCAGCAGCCCCTGGCTTGCGCCCTACAATGAGCAGTTCTTC. V is TRBV7-9 and J is TRBJ2-1; D call uncertain. CDR3 length: 15 amino acids. V was trimmed by 5 bases and J by 2 bases, leaving 13 bases between them. CDR1 is SEHNR, CDR2 FQNEAQ, per germline (reference sequence).

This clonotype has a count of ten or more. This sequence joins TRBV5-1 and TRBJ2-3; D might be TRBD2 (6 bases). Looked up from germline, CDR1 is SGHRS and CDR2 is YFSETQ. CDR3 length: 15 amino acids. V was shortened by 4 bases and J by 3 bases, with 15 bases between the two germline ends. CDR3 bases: TGCGCCAGCAGCCTCGAAATCCGGGGGACAGATACGCAGTATTTT. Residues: CASSLEIRGTDTQYF.

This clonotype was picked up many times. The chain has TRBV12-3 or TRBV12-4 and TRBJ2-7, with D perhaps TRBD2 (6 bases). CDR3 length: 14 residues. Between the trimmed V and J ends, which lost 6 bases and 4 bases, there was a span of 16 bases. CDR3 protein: CASRVGRDPYEQYF. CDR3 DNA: TGTGCCAGCAGGGTCGGGAGAGACCCTTACGAGCAGTACTTC.

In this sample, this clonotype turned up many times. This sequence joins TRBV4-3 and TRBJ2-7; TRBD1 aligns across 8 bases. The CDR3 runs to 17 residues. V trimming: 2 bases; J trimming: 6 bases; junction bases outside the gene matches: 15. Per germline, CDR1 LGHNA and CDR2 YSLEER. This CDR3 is CASSQNPTGTGAAEQYF. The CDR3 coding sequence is TGCGCCAGCAGCCAAAACCCGACCGGGACAGGTGCGGCCGAGCAGTACTTC.

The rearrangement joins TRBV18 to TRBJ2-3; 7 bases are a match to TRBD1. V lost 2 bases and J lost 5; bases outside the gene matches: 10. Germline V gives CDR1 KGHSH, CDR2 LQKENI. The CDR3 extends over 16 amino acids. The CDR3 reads CASSPKDRFIEDTQYF. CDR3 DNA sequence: TGTGCCAGCTCACCAAAGGACAGGTTTATAGAAGATACGCAGTATTTT.

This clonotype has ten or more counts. CDR3 DNA sequence: TGTGCCACCAGGATGAGACTAGAGGGTGACGGGGAGCTGTTTTTT. This codes for CATRMRLEGDGELFF. This rearrangement joins TRBV15 to TRBJ2-2; weak D call: TRBD2 (6 bases). CDR3 size: 15 residues. Germline V gene data show CDR1 as LNHNV and CDR2 as YYDKDF (reference sequence). V shed 6 bases and J shed 7 bases, with 18 bases lying between them.

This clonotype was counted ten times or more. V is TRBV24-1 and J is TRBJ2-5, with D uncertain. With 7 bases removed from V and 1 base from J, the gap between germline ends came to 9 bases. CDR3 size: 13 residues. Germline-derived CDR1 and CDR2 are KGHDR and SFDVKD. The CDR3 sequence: CATSPGSQETQYF. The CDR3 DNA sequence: TGTGCCACCAGCCCGGGTTCCCAAGAGACCCAGTACTTC.

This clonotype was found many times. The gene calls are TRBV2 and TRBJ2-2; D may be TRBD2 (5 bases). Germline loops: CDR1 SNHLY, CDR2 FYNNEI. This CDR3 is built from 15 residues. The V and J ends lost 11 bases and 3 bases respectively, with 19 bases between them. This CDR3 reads CASTISGSYTGELFF. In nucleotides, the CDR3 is TGTGCCTCGACAATATCGGGAAGCTACACCGGGGAGCTGTTTTTT. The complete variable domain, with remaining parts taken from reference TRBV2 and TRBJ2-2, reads EPEVTQTPSHQVTQMGQEVILRCVPISNHLYFYWYRQILGQKVEFLVSFYNNEISEKSEIFDDQFSVERPDGSNFTLKIRSTKLEDSAMYFCASTISGSYTGELFFGEGSRLTVL.

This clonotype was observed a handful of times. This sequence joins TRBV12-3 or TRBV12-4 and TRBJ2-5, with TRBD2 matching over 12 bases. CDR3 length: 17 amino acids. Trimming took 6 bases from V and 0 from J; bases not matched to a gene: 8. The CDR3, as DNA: TGTGCCAGCAGCGGACTAGCGGGGAGGTCCCACCAAGAGACCCAGTACTTC. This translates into CASSGLAGRSHQETQYF.

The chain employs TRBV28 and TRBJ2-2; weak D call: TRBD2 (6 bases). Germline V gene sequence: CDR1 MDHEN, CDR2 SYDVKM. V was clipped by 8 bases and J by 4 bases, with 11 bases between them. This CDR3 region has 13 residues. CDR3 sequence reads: CASGSRGTGELFF. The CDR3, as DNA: TGTGCCAGCGGGTCGCGGGGCACCGGGGAGCTGTTTTTT.

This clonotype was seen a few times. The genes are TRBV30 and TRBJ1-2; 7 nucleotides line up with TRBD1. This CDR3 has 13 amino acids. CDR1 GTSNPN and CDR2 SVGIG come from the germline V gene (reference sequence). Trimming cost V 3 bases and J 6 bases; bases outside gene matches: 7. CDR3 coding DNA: TGTGCCTGGAGGAGGGACAGCACTAATGGCTACACCTTC. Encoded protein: CAWRRDSTNGYTF.

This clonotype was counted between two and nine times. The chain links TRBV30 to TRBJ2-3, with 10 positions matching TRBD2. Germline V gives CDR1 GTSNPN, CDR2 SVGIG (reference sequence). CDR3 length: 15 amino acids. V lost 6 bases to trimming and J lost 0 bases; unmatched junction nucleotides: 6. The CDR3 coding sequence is TGTGCCTGTGGAGGACTAGCGGCAAGCACAGATACGCAGTATTTT. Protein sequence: CACGGLAASTDTQYF.

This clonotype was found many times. CDR3 in DNA: TGTGCCTGCCCAAGGATTGGCGGGAGTGATGAGCAGTTCTTC. Translated, it gives CACPRIGGSDEQFF. The rearrangement joins TRBV30 to TRBJ2-1; 7 bases are a match to TRBD2. Trimming took 6 bases from V and 8 from J; bases not matched to a gene: 13. The CDR3 runs 14 residues. Germline CDR1 reads GTSNPN; CDR2 reads SVGIG (reference sequence).

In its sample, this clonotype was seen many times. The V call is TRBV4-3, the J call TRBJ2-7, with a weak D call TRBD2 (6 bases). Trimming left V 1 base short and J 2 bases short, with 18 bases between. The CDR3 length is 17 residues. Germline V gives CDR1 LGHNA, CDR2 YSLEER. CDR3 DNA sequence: TGCGCCAGCAGCCAAGCTACCCGGGAGTTGAGCACCTACGAGCAGTACTTC. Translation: CASSQATRELSTYEQYF.

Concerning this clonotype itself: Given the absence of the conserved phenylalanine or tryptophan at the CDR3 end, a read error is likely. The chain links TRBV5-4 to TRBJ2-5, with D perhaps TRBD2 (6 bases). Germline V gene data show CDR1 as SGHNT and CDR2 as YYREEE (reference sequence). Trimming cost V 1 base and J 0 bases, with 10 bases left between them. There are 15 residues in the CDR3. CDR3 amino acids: CASSLPGGDQETQYL. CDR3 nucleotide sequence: TGTGCCAGCAGCTTGCCAGGAGGGGACCAAGAGACCCAGTACTTA.

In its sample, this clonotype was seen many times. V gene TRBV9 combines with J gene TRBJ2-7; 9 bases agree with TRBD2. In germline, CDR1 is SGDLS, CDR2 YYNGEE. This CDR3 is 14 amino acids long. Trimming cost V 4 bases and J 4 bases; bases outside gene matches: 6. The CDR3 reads CASSRAGGPYEQYF. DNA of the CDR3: TGTGCCAGCAGCCGGGCGGGAGGGCCTTACGAGCAGTACTTC.